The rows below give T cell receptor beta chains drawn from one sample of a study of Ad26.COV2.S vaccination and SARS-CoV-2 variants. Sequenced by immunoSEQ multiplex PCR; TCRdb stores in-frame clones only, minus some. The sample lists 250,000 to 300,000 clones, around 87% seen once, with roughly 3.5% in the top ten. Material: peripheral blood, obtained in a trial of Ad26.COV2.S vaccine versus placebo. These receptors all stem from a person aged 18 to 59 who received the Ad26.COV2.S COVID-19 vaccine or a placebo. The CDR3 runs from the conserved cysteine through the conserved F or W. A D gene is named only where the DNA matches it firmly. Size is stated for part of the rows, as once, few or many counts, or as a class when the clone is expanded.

TGTGCCAGCGCGACGCAGGGAGCGAACACCGGGGAGCTGTTTTTT,CASATQGANTGELFF,TRBJ2-2,-,15,-,TRBV9
TGTGCCAGCAGTGTCGGCCTGGATACGCAGTATTTT,CASSVGLDTQYF,TRBJ2-3,-,12,-,TRBV2
TGCGCCAGCAGCCGGGGGACAGGGGGCGCCTACGAGCAGTACTTC,CASSRGTGGAYEQYF,TRBJ2-7,TRBD1,15,once,TRBV4-1
TGCGCCAGCAGCTTGGGCCTAGCGGGAGGGAGGTTCTACGAGCAGTACTTC,CASSLGLAGGRFYEQYF,TRBJ2-7,TRBD2,17,-,TRBV5-1
TGTGCTAGTGGTTTGGGGACAGCCTCTGGAAACACCATATATTTT,CASGLGTASGNTIYF,TRBJ1-3,-,15,-,TRBV12-5
TGTGCCAGCAGCTTAGGGGACGGGAGCGCCTACGAGCAGTACTTC,CASSLGDGSAYEQYF,TRBJ2-7,-,15,-,TRBV7-6
TGCGCCAGCAGCTGGGAACAGGGGAACACAGATACGCAGTATTTT,CASSWEQGNTDTQYF,TRBJ2-3,TRBD1,15,-,TRBV5-1
TGCGCCAGCAGCTTTACAGGGTACGCTGAAGCTTTCTTT,CASSFTGYAEAFF,TRBJ1-1,-,13,few,TRBV5-1
TGCGCCAGCAGTGAGGCGACCACAGGGAACAATTCACCCCTCCACTTT,CASSEATTGNNSPLHF,TRBJ1-6,-,16,-,TRBV10-2
TGTGCCAGCAGTACCAATAACAGGGGGGCATATAGCAATCAGCCCCAGCATTTT,CASSTNNRGAYSNQPQHF,TRBJ1-5,TRBD1,18,once,TRBV6-2/TRBV6-3
TGCGCCAGCAGCTCGGACCGGGGGAGCACTGAAGCTTTCTTT,CASSSDRGSTEAFF,TRBJ1-1,-,14,-,TRBV5-1
TGTGCCAGCAGTTACTCGAGTGGACAGGGGGTTTACGAGCAGTACTTC,CASSYSSGQGVYEQYF,TRBJ2-7,TRBD1,16,once,TRBV6-5
TGTGCCAGCAGCAACCGACAGGCTGAAGCTTTCTTT,CASSNRQAEAFF,TRBJ1-1,-,12,-,TRBV3-1/TRBV3-2
TGTGCCAGCAGTGAAATGCGGGGGATAGTGCGAAGTTCACCCCTCCACTTT,CASSEMRGIVRSSPLHF,TRBJ1-6,-,17,-,TRBV2
TGTGCCAGCAGTGGGCGCGAAGAAAAACTGTTTTTT,CASSGREEKLFF,TRBJ1-4,-,12,-,TRBV2
TGCGCCAGCAGCTTGGCCAGGGGGTACTCGGATGACACTGAAGCTTTCTTT,CASSLARGYSDDTEAFF,TRBJ1-1,TRBD1,17,-,TRBV5-1
TGCGCCAGCAGCTTGCTAGGGCACACTGAAGCTTTCTTT,CASSLLGHTEAFF,TRBJ1-1,-,13,-,TRBV5-1
TGCGCCAGCAGCTCCAGGACAGGGGCCTACAATGAGCAGTTCTTC,CASSSRTGAYNEQFF,TRBJ2-1,TRBD1,15,-,TRBV5-1
TGTGCCAGCGGGAGGGTAGGAGGATACTACGAGCAGTACTTC,CASGRVGGYYEQYF,TRBJ2-7,TRBD2,14,-,TRBV5-8
TGTGCCAGCAGTCCCCTCGGGAACACTGAAGCTTTCTTT,CASSPLGNTEAFF,TRBJ1-1,-,13,once,TRBV6-5
TGTGCCAGCAGAAAGGGACAGGGGCTAAATTCACCCCTCCACTTT,CASRKGQGLNSPLHF,TRBJ1-6,TRBD1,15,-,TRBV2
TGTGCCAGCAGTTTATATGGGGATGGAGCTAACTATGGCTACACCTTC,CASSLYGDGANYGYTF,TRBJ1-2,-,16,-,TRBV27
TGTGCCAGCAGCGCCGACAGGGGATTTAACTATGGCTACACCTTC,CASSADRGFNYGYTF,TRBJ1-2,TRBD1,15,once,TRBV2
TGTGCCACCAGCAGAGAAGGGGCCGCTGGAAACACCATATATTTT,CATSREGAAGNTIYF,TRBJ1-3,-,15,-,TRBV15
TGTGCCAGCAGTACCACAGGTTTCTTTGGAAACACCATATATTTT,CASSTTGFFGNTIYF,TRBJ1-3,-,15,-,TRBV14
TGTGCCAGCAGCGTCGATCCCGGGACATCAAGGTACAATGAGCAGTTCTTC,CASSVDPGTSRYNEQFF,TRBJ2-1,-,17,few,TRBV7-2
TGTGCCAGCAGCCCCCTGGGGGATTCCGGGGGCTACACCTTC,CASSPLGDSGGYTF,TRBJ1-2,-,14,-,TRBV7-9
TGTGCCAGCAGCCTGACAGGGATACGAAACACCGGGGAGCTGTTTTTT,CASSLTGIRNTGELFF,TRBJ2-2,TRBD1,16,-,TRBV3-1/TRBV3-2
TGTGCCAGCAGCCTCGGGACTAGAGATGAGCAGTTCTTC,CASSLGTRDEQFF,TRBJ2-1,TRBD2,13,-,TRBV11-2
TGTGCCAGCAGCGCCAATCATGAGGGCTACACCTTC,CASSANHEGYTF,TRBJ1-2,-,12,-,TRBV9
TGTGCCAGCAGCTTTAGTGCAAGTGAAGCTTTCTTT,CASSFSASEAFF,TRBJ1-1,-,12,-,TRBV7-9
TGCGCCAGCAGCCAAGGCACGGACATATATTTT,CASSQGTDIYF,TRBJ1-3,-,11,-,TRBV4-1
TGCGCCAGCAGCCAAGATCTCGTTCGGGTTGAAAGACCCGAAGCTTTCTTT,CASSQDLVRVERPEAFF,TRBJ1-1,-,17,once,TRBV4-1
TGTGCCAGCAGTGAAGACACCTACGAGCAGTACTTC,CASSEDTYEQYF,TRBJ2-7,-,12,-,TRBV2
TGCGCCAGCAGCTTGTACTGGACCCCAAACACCGGGGAGCTGTTTTTT,CASSLYWTPNTGELFF,TRBJ2-2,-,16,-,TRBV5-1